This is a list of T cell receptor beta chains from one sample in a study of Graves' ophthalmopathy and Graves' hyperthyroidism. MiXCR, run by TCRdb on the multiplex PCR reads, gives a single entry per CDR3 protein. The sample includes 300,000 to 400,000 distinct CDR3 sequences, around a sixth seen only once; the top ten take roughly an eighth. Sequencing was carried out using peripheral blood. These receptors all stem from an adult man with Graves' ophthalmopathy. Both conserved end residues are part of each CDR3. D genes are given only for firm matches. The size of a clone is reported for some rows only, either as once, few or many, or as a class for expanded clones.

abundance	v_gene	d_gene	j_gene	CDR3aa	CDR3nt
many	TRBV12-3/TRBV12-4	TRBD2	TRBJ2-7	CASGLAGGPSYEQYF	TGTGCCAGCGGGTTAGCGGGAGGGCCCTCCTACGAGCAGTACTTC
.	TRBV11-2	TRBD2	TRBJ2-7	CASSLLAGGGSGSYEQYF	TGTGCCAGCAGCCTACTAGCGGGAGGGGGGTCGGGTAGCTACGAGCAGTACTTC
.	TRBV12-3/TRBV12-4	.	TRBJ2-7	CASMRTNASEQYF	TGTGCCAGCATGAGAACTAACGCTTCCGAGCAGTACTTC
.	TRBV7-3	TRBD2	TRBJ2-2	CASSLLAGATGELFF	TGTGCCAGCAGCTTGTTAGCGGGAGCCACCGGGGAGCTGTTTTTT
many	TRBV11-3	.	TRBJ1-1	CASRPTGNTEAFF	TGTGCCAGCAGACCTACTGGGAACACTGAAGCTTTCTTT
many	TRBV4-2	.	TRBJ1-5	CASSQDGRGNQPQHF	TGTGCCAGCAGCCAAGACGGCCGTGGGAATCAGCCCCAGCATTTT
many	TRBV5-1	.	TRBJ2-7	CASSLGGGDYEQYF	TGTGCCAGCAGCTTAGGCGGGGGCGACTACGAGCAGTACTTC
.	TRBV12-3/TRBV12-4	.	TRBJ1-5	CASSSDNNQPQHF	TGTGCCAGCAGTTCAGACAACAATCAGCCCCAGCATTTT
many	TRBV3-1	.	TRBJ1-1	CASSQDASNTEAFF	TGTGCCAGCAGCCAAGACGCGTCTAACACTGAAGCTTTCTTT
many	TRBV6-1	.	TRBJ2-5	CASSKARGRWEQETQYF	TGTGCCAGCAGCAAAGCTCGGGGGCGTTGGGAACAAGAGACCCAGTACTTC
many	TRBV28	.	TRBJ1-1	CASSFPMGGSAFF	TGTGCCAGCAGTTTCCCTATGGGAGGATCGGCTTTCTTT
many	TRBV7-2	.	TRBJ1-6	CASSYMWLGTSHSPLHF	TGTGCCAGCAGCTACATGTGGCTGGGGACCTCGCATTCACCCCTCCACTTT
many	TRBV3-1	.	TRBJ2-5	CASSQVQRLYQETQYF	TGTGCCAGCAGCCAAGTGCAGCGGCTGTACCAAGAGACCCAGTACTTC
few	TRBV6-7	.	TRBJ2-7	CASSYPTGRHEQYF	TGTGCCAGCAGTTATCCGACAGGAAGGCACGAGCAGTACTTC
many	TRBV6-5	TRBD1	TRBJ1-3	CASSYLDRGLSGNTIYF	TGTGCCAGCAGTTACTTGGACAGGGGACTAAGCGGAAACACCATATATTTT
many	TRBV5-6	TRBD1	TRBJ2-7	CASSFGTASEQYF	TGTGCCAGCAGCTTTGGGACAGCCTCCGAGCAGTACTTC
many	TRBV6-1	.	TRBJ1-5	CASSEAVTPWGNQPQHF	TGTGCCAGCAGTGAAGCCGTGACTCCCTGGGGCAATCAGCCCCAGCATTTT
many	TRBV6-2/TRBV6-3	.	TRBJ2-4	CASTPKGLAKNIQYF	TGTGCCAGCACCCCTAAGGGCCTAGCCAAAAACATTCAGTACTTC
many	TRBV19	.	TRBJ2-2	CASSATYNPTTANTGELFF	TGTGCCAGTAGTGCAACATACAATCCAACAACCGCGAACACCGGGGAGCTGTTTTTT
many	TRBV4-1	.	TRBJ1-1	CASSQVGTGSTRSFF	.
many	TRBV29-1	.	TRBJ2-7	CSVEVGRDSPYEQYF	TGCAGCGTTGAAGTTGGCAGGGACTCGCCCTACGAGCAGTACTTC
many	TRBV4-1	.	TRBJ1-3	CASSQDARDGNTIYF	TGCGCCAGCAGCCAAGATGCCAGGGACGGAAACACCATATATTTT
.	TRBV12-3/TRBV12-4	.	TRBJ2-5	CASRPIGGQETQYF	TGTGCCAGCAGACCGATCGGGGGCCAAGAGACCCAGTACTTC
many	TRBV12-3/TRBV12-4	.	TRBJ1-1	CASRNWDGNTEAFF	TGTGCCAGCAGAAATTGGGACGGGAACACTGAAGCTTTCTTT
.	TRBV12-3/TRBV12-4	.	TRBJ2-7	CASSVLRSSYEQYF	TGTGCCAGCAGTGTCCTCCGTAGCTCCTACGAGCAGTACTTC
many	TRBV9	.	TRBJ2-7	CASSPQSGRNSYEQYF	TGTGCCAGCAGCCCTCAGAGCGGAAGGAACTCCTACGAGCAGTACTTC
.	TRBV28	.	TRBJ1-1	CASSPKTGKVNTEAFF	TGTGCCAGCAGTCCAAAGACAGGAAAGGTGAACACTGAAGCTTTCTTT
many	TRBV12-3/TRBV12-4	.	TRBJ1-2	CASRPSTPVDYGYTF	TGTGCCAGCCGACCCTCCACCCCCGTGGACTATGGCTACACCTTC
many	TRBV5-1	TRBD1	TRBJ2-5	CASSLAGGRETQYF	TGCGCCAGCAGCTTGGCAGGGGGACGGGAGACCCAGTACTTC
few	TRBV29-1	.	TRBJ1-1	CSAVGEAGLNTEAFF	TGCAGCGCCGTGGGTGAGGCGGGCCTGAACACTGAAGCTTTCTTT
many	TRBV4-2	.	TRBJ2-2	CASSQDPSGRYTGELFF	TGTGCCAGCAGCCAAGATCCCAGCGGTCGTTACACCGGGGAGCTGTTTTTT
many	TRBV6-2/TRBV6-3	.	TRBJ1-2	CASNLGQFAGYGYTF	TGTGCCAGCAACCTAGGACAGTTTGCGGGCTATGGCTACACCTTC
many	TRBV9	.	TRBJ2-5	CASSVGQGGETQYF	TGTGCCAGCAGCGTAGGTCAGGGCGGAGAGACCCAGTACTTC
many	TRBV5-1	TRBD1	TRBJ1-1	CASSITPGQGMAFF	TGCGCCAGCAGCATAACGCCGGGACAGGGGATGGCTTTCTTT
many	TRBV12-3/TRBV12-4	.	TRBJ2-7	CASSFQGANEQYF	TGTGCCAGCAGTTTTCAAGGGGCCAACGAGCAGTACTTC
many	TRBV30	TRBD2	TRBJ2-7	CACQSGTSGLRAYEQYF	TGTGCCTGCCAATCCGGGACTAGCGGCTTGCGAGCCTACGAGCAGTACTTC
.	TRBV29-1	TRBD2	TRBJ2-2	CSVDDSGRTGELFF	TGCAGCGTTGATGATAGCGGGAGGACCGGGGAGCTGTTTTTT
many	TRBV6-5	TRBD1	TRBJ1-2	CASSSTQGQAKGGYTF	TGTGCCAGCAGTTCCACACAAGGACAGGCGAAGGGCGGCTACACCTTC
.	TRBV11-2	TRBD2	TRBJ2-7	CASSSRRGGTSGGEQYF	TGTGCCAGCAGCTCCCGCCGTGGAGGGACTAGCGGGGGCGAGCAGTACTTC
few	TRBV20-1	.	TRBJ1-2	CSARSSIRGYGYTF	TGCAGTGCTAGATCCAGCATAAGGGGGTATGGCTACACCTTC
.	TRBV11-3	.	TRBJ2-3	CASSPPGSTDTQYF	TGTGCCAGCAGCCCTCCTGGTAGCACAGATACGCAGTATTTT
many	TRBV24-1	TRBD1	TRBJ1-2	CATSEAGRGVRGYTF	TGTGCCACCAGTGAGGCCGGCAGGGGGGTTCGAGGCTACACCTTC
many	TRBV6-1	TRBD1	TRBJ1-1	CASSRGQGSAFF	TGTGCCAGCAGTCGGGGACAGGGGTCTGCTTTCTTT
many	TRBV19	.	TRBJ1-5	CASSGTGIGNQPQHF	TGTGCCAGTAGTGGTACAGGGATTGGCAATCAGCCCCAGCATTTT
once	TRBV11-2	TRBD2	TRBJ2-5	CASKLAGGETQYF	TGTGCCAGCAAACTAGCGGGAGGCGAGACCCAGTACTTC
many	TRBV6-2/TRBV6-3	.	TRBJ2-7	CASEDPMDYEQYF	TGTGCCAGCGAAGACCCCATGGACTACGAGCAGTACTTC
.	TRBV7-8	.	TRBJ1-1	CASSSAANTEAFF	TGTGCCAGCAGCTCGGCGGCGAACACTGAAGCTTTCTTT
many	TRBV4-2	.	TRBJ1-2	CASSQEIANKNNGYTF	TGTGCCAGCAGCCAAGAAATAGCAAACAAAAACAATGGCTACACCTTC
many	TRBV7-9	TRBD1	TRBJ1-2	CASSPGQARAIGYTF	TGTGCCAGCAGCCCGGGACAGGCAAGGGCTATCGGCTACACCTTC
.	TRBV20-1	TRBD2	TRBJ2-5	CSASMTSVQETLYF	TGCAGTGCTTCAATGACTAGCGTCCAAGAGACCCTGTACTTC
many	TRBV20-1	.	TRBJ2-7	CSARGKGGPEQYF	TGCAGTGCTAGAGGGAAGGGGGGGCCCGAGCAGTACTTC
many	TRBV6-2/TRBV6-3	.	TRBJ1-1	CASISVNTEAFF	TGTGCCAGCATTTCAGTGAACACTGAAGCTTTCTTT